This TCR beta chain is from a study of OX40 agonist ivuxolimab in advanced cancers. Study at large: In this trial design, patients received ivuxolimab intravenously at 0.01 to 10 mg/kg every 2 weeks.

There are 15 residues in the CDR3. V lost 7 bases and J lost 0, with 13 bases in between. Germline values: CDR1 LNHDA, CDR2 SQIVND (reference sequence). This clone has only one observation. Generated by immunoSEQ multiplex PCR, the TCRdb table keeps only in-frame clones and is missing some. This table has about 93,000 clones, roughly 89% appearing once. The sequence came from an adult with an advanced solid tumor such as melanoma, head and neck, liver or kidney cancer. Sequencing used CD4+ or CD8+ T cells sorted from blood, obtained in a trial of the OX40 agonist ivuxolimab. This rearrangement joins TRBV19 to TRBJ1-5; no definite D call. CDR3 loop: CASNSQVYSNQPQHF. Written as DNA, the CDR3 is TGTGCCAGTAACTCTCAGGTGTATAGCAATCAGCCCCAGCATTTT.